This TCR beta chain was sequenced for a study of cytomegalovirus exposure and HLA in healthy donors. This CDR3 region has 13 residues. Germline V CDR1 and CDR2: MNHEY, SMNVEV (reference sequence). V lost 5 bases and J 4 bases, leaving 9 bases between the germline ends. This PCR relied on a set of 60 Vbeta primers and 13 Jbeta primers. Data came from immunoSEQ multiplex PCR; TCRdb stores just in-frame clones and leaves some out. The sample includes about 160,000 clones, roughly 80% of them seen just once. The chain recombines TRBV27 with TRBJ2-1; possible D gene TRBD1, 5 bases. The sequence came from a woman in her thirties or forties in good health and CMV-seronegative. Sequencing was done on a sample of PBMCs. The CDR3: CASSEGDYNEQFF. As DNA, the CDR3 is TGTGCCAGCAGTGAAGGGGATTACAATGAGCAGTTCTTC.